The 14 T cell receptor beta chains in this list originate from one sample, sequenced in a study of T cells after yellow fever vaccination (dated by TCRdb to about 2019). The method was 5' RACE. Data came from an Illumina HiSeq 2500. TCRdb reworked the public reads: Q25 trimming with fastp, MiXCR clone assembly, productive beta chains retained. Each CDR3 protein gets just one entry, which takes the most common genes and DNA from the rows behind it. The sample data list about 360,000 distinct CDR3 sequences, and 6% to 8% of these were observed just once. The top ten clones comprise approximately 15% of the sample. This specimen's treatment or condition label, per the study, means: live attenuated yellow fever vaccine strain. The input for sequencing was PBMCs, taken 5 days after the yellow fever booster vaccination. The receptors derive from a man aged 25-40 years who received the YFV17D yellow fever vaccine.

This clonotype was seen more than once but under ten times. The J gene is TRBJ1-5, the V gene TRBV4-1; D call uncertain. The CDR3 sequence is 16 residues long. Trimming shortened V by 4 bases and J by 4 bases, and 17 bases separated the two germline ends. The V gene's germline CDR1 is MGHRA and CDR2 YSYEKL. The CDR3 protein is CASSLARWGGNQPQHF. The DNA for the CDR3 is TGCGCCAGCAGCCTAGCGAGATGGGGAGGGAATCAGCCCCAGCATTTT.

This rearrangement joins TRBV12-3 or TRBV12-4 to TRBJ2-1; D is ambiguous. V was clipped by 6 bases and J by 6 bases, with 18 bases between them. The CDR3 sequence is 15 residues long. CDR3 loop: CASSSGTFALNEQFF. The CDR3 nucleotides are TGTGCCAGCAGCAGTGGTACCTTTGCCCTCAATGAGCAGTTCTTC.

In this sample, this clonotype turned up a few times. The CDR3 protein is CASAEGGYTF. In DNA form, the CDR3 reads TGTGCCAGCGCTGAGGGTGGCTACACCTTC. The J gene is TRBJ1-2, the V gene TRBV6-2 or TRBV6-3; D remains unclear. Germline CDR1 MNHEY, CDR2 SVGEGT. V was cut by 8 bases and J by 7 bases, with 8 bases left in between. CDR3 length: 10 residues.

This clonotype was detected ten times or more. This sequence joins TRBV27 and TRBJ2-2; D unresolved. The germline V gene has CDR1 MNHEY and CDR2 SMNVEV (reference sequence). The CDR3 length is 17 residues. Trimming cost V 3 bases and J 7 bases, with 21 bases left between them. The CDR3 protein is CASSFSLWFSSNGELFF. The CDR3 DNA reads TGTGCCAGCAGTTTCTCCCTGTGGTTTAGCAGTAACGGGGAGCTGTTTTTT.

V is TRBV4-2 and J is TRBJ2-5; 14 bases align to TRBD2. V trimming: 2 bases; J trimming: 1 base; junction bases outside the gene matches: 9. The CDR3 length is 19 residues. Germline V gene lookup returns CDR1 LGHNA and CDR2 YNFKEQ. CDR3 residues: CASSQTGTSGRVIQETQYF. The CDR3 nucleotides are TGTGCCAGCAGCCAAACCGGGACTAGCGGGAGAGTGATCCAAGAGACCCAGTACTTC.

This CDR3 is CASGWDRVGGYTF. In DNA form, the CDR3 reads TGTGCTAGTGGTTGGGACAGGGTCGGTGGCTACACCTTC. This sequence joins TRBV12-5 and TRBJ1-2, with TRBD1 identical over 9 bases. Losses at the gene ends were 4 bases for V and 7 bases for J; bases not matched to a gene: 4. CDR1 and CDR2 from the germline V gene are LGHNT and FRNRAP. The CDR3 runs 13 residues.

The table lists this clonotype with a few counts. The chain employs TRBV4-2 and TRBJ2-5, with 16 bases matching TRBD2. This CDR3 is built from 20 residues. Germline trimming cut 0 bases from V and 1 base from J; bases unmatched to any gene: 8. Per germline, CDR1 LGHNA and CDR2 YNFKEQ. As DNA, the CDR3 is TGTGCCAGCAGCCAAGATCACCCGGGACTAGCGGGAGGGGGCCAAGAGACCCAGTACTTC. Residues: CASSQDHPGLAGGGQETQYF.

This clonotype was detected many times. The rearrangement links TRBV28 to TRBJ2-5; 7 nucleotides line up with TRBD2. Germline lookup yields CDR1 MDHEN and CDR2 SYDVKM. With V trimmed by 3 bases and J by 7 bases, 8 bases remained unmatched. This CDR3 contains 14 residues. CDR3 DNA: TGTGCCAGCAGTTTGCCGGGAGGTCACGGGACCCAGTACTTC. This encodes CASSLPGGHGTQYF.

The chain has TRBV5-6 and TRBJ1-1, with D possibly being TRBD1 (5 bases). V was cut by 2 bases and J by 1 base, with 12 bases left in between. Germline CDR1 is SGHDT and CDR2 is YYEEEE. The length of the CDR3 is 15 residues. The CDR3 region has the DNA TGTGCCAGCAGCTTACAGGAGTGGGAGAACACTGAAGCTTTCTTT. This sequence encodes CASSLQEWENTEAFF. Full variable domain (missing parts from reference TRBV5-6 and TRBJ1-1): DAGVTQSPTHLIKTRGQQVTLRCSPKSGHDTVSWYQQALGQGPQFIFQYYEEEERQRGNFPDRFSGHQFPNYSSELNVNALLLGDSALYLCASSLQEWENTEAFFGQGTRLTVV.

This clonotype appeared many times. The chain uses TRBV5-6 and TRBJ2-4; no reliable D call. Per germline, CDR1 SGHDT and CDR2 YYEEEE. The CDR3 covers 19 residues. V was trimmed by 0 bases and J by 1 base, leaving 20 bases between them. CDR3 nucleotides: TGTGCCAGCAGCTTGGCACGGCCCCGACTTTTGAGGGCCAAAAACATTCAGTACTTC. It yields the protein CASSLARPRLLRAKNIQYF. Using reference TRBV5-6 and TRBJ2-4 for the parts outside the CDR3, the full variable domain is DAGVTQSPTHLIKTRGQQVTLRCSPKSGHDTVSWYQQALGQGPQFIFQYYEEEERQRGNFPDRFSGHQFPNYSSELNVNALLLGDSALYLCASSLARPRLLRAKNIQYFGAGTRLSVL.

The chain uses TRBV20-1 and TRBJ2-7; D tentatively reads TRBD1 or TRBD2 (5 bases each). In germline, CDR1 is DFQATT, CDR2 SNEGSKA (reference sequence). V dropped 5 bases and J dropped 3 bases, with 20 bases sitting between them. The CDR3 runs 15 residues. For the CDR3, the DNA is TGCAGTGCTCTGACCGGGACCGGCTCGAGCTACGAGCAGTACTTC. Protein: CSALTGTGSSYEQYF.

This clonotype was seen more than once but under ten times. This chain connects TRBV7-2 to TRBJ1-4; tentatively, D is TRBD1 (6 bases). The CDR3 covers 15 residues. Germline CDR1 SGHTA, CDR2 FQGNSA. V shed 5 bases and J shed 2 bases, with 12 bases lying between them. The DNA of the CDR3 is TGTGCCAGCAGCCCACAGGGAATGACTAATGAAAAACTGTTTTTT. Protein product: CASSPQGMTNEKLFF.

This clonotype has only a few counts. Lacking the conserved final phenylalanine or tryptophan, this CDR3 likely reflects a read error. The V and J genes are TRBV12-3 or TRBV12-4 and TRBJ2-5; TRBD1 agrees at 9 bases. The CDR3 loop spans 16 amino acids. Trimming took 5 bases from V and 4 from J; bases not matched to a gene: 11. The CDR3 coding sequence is TGTGCCAGCAGTACCAACCGGGACAGGGCCCTAGAGACCCAGTACTAC. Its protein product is CASSTNRDRALETQYY.

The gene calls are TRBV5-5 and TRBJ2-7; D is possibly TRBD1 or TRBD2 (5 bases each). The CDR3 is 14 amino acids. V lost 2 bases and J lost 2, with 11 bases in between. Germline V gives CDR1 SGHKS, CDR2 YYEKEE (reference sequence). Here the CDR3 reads CASSFTGRTYEQYF. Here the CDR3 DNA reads TGTGCCAGCAGCTTTACGGGACGGACCTACGAGCAGTACTTC.